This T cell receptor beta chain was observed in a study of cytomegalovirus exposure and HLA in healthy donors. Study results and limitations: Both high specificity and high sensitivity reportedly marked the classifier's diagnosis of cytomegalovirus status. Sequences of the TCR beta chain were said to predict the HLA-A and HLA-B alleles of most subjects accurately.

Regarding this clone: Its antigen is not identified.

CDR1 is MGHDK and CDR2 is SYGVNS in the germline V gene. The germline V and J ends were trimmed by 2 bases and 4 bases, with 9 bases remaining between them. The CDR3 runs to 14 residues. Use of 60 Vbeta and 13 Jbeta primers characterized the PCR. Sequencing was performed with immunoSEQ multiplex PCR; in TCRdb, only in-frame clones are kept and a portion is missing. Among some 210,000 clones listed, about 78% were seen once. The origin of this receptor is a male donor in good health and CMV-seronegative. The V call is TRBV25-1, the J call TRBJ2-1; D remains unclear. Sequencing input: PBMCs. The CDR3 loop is CASSENLRYNEQFF. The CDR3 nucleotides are TGTGCCAGCAGTGAAAACTTGAGGTACAATGAGCAGTTCTTC.